The 2 T cell receptor beta chains presented below share a single source sample, sequenced in a study of cytomegalovirus exposure and HLA in healthy donors. PCR involved 60 Vbeta and 13 Jbeta primers. This table comes from immunoSEQ multiplex PCR, and its TCRdb copy is limited to in-frame clones, with some not included. Of tens of thousands of clones in the sample, around three fifths are singletons; the top ten hold around a fifth. Sequencing was performed on PBMCs. The receptors originated from a woman in her forties or fifties in good health and CMV-seropositive.

This chain connects TRBV6-1 to TRBJ1-2, with a tentative D call TRBD1 (6 bases). The ends were cut back, 2 bases at V and 7 bases at J, with 11 bases in the middle. CDR1 is MNHNS, CDR2 SASEGT, per germline. This CDR3 has 13 amino acids. This CDR3 reads CASSERGGGGYTF. The CDR3 coding sequence is TGTGCCAGCAGTGAAAGGGGGGGAGGTGGCTACACCTTC.

J is TRBJ2-7 and V is TRBV11-2; perhaps TRBD1 as D (6 bases). Germline values: CDR1 SGHAT, CDR2 FQNNGV. Trimming shortened V by 5 bases and J by 4 bases, and 21 bases separated the two germline ends. The CDR3 runs 16 residues. The CDR3 coding sequence is TGTGCCAGCAGCCCTCTAAACAGGGAAGAACGGTACGAGCAGTACTTC. It is translated as CASSPLNREERYEQYF.